Below are 18 T cell receptor beta chains sequenced from a single sample in a study of cytomegalovirus exposure and HLA in healthy donors. The table came from immunoSEQ multiplex PCR; TCRdb's copy has only in-frame clones and leaves some out. Among 330,000 or so clones listed, just over 85% were seen once. The sample taken for sequencing was PBMCs. Receptors were obtained from a young woman in good health and CMV-seronegative.

The chain recombines TRBV6-6 with TRBJ2-7, with 9 bases that match TRBD2. Per germline, CDR1 MNHNY and CDR2 SVGAGI (reference sequence). V lost 6 bases and J lost 2; bases outside the gene matches: 11. This CDR3 region has 16 residues. The CDR3 loop is CASRAPSAGGPYEQYF. CDR3 bases: TGTGCCAGCAGAGCCCCCTCAGCGGGAGGCCCCTACGAGCAGTACTTC.

A single count supports this clone. The V gene is TRBV19, the J gene TRBJ1-5; 9 nucleotides align to TRBD1. Germline V gene data show CDR1 as LNHDA and CDR2 as SQIVND (reference sequence). The V gene end was trimmed by 1 base and the J gene end by 2 bases; junction bases not matched to a gene: 0. CDR3 length equals 15 residues. CDR3 nucleotides: TGTGCCAGTAGTATAGGGACAGGGGGCAATCAGCCCCAGCATTTT. Its translation: CASSIGTGGNQPQHF.

This clone has just one count. The CDR3 loop is CASSVVAGALDTQYF. The CDR3 DNA is TGTGCCAGCAGCGTAGTCGCGGGAGCTTTAGATACGCAGTATTTT. This chain uses TRBV9 with TRBJ2-3; 7 bases map to TRBD2. The V and J ends lost 0 bases and 5 bases, in that order; junction bases with no gene match: 6. CDR1 and CDR2 from the germline V gene are SGDLS and YYNGEE. This CDR3 is built from 15 residues.

CDR3 protein: CASSPGGTENTGELFF. For the CDR3, the DNA is TGCGCCAGCAGCCCTGGTGGGACAGAGAACACCGGGGAGCTGTTTTTT. The chain carries TRBV5-1 and TRBJ2-2; 7 bases map to TRBD1. V shed 4 bases and J 1 base; nucleotides not matched to a gene: 7. Germline loops: CDR1 SGHRS, CDR2 YFSETQ. The CDR3 is 16 amino acids.

The chain recombines TRBV10-1 with TRBJ2-7, with TRBD2 as a possible D gene (6 bases). The CDR3 totals 15 residues. Trimming left V 7 bases short and J 3 bases short, with 19 bases between. From germline, CDR1 is WNHNN and CDR2 SYGVQD (reference sequence). The CDR3 nucleotides read TGCGCCAGCACCCAGTGCGGGACGGGTGACTACGAGCAGTACTTC. This sequence encodes CASTQCGTGDYEQYF.

The chain joins TRBV29-1 to TRBJ1-2; 9 bases match TRBD1. There are 14 residues in the CDR3. V trimming: 3 bases; J trimming: 13 bases; junction bases outside the gene matches: 15. The germline V gene encodes CDR1 SQVTM and CDR2 ANQGSEA. The CDR3: CSVDRDRARPAGTF. CDR3 bases: TGCAGCGTTGATAGGGACAGGGCCCGACCGGCAGGCACCTTC.

The chain is built from TRBV7-2 and TRBJ2-2; 10 nucleotides match TRBD2. The V gene end was trimmed by 2 bases and the J gene end by 4 bases; junction bases not matched to a gene: 7. Per germline, CDR1 SGHTA and CDR2 FQGNSA. This CDR3 is 17 amino acids long. The CDR3 loop is CASSLTPSGSSTGELFF. DNA for the CDR3: TGTGCCAGCAGCTTAACTCCTAGCGGGAGTTCCACCGGGGAGCTGTTTTTT. Full variable domain (missing parts from reference TRBV7-2 and TRBJ2-2): GAGVSQSPSNKVTEKGKDVELRCDPISGHTALYWYRQSLGQGLEFLIYFQGNSAPDKSGLPSDRFSAERTGGSVSTLTIQRTQQEDSAVYLCASSLTPSGSSTGELFFGEGSRLTVL.

Sample share makes this clone medium-sized. The chain is built from TRBV6-5 and TRBJ1-2; TRBD1 agrees at 7 bases. Trimming took 4 bases from V and 4 from J; bases not matched to a gene: 6. Germline loops: CDR1 MNHEY, CDR2 SVGAGI. The CDR3 has 14 residues. In nucleotides, the CDR3 is TGTGCCAGCAGTTCACAGGGGCCCTCCTATGGCTACACCTTC. Encoded protein: CASSSQGPSYGYTF.

The chain combines TRBV6-5 with TRBJ2-2; TRBD1 matches 7 bases. The CDR3 has 14 residues. CDR1 is MNHEY, CDR2 SVGAGI, per germline. Losses at the gene ends were 6 bases for V and 7 bases for J; bases not matched to a gene: 8. The CDR3 here is CASSTGQKSGELFF. The CDR3 nucleotides are TGTGCCAGCAGCACGGGACAGAAAAGCGGGGAGCTGTTTTTT.

The chain links TRBV7-6 to TRBJ2-7; D uncertain. Germline loops: CDR1 SGHVS, CDR2 FNYEAQ. Trimming took off 5 bases at V and 0 bases at J, with 14 bases between the two ends. The CDR3 loop spans 15 amino acids. The CDR3 nucleotides read TGTGCCAGCAGCCTACGATCTATCGACTCCTACGAGCAGTACTTC. Translated, it gives CASSLRSIDSYEQYF.

The chain links TRBV15 to TRBJ2-1; 12 bases line up with TRBD2. The CDR3 loop spans 15 amino acids. Germline V CDR1 and CDR2: LNHNV, YYDKDF (reference sequence). The V segment lost 1 base and the J segment 6 bases; nucleotides outside the gene matches: 1. The CDR3 loop reads CATSRATSGSNEQFF. For the CDR3, the DNA is TGTGCCACCAGCAGAGCGACTAGCGGGAGCAATGAGCAGTTCTTC.

The chain has TRBV6-5 and TRBJ2-7; the match to TRBD1 covers 8 bases. There are 15 residues in the CDR3. Germline V gene sequence: CDR1 MNHEY, CDR2 SVGAGI. The junction had 9 bases not matched to a gene; V was cut back by 4 bases and J by 4 bases. The CDR3 DNA is TGTGCCAGCAGTTCTATTACAGGGGGGCAATACGAGCAGTACTTC. Encoded protein: CASSSITGGQYEQYF.

This sequence joins TRBV4-1 and TRBJ1-2, with D unresolved. Trimming took 1 base from V and 2 from J, leaving 8 bases between them. The CDR3 covers 14 residues. CDR1 is MGHRA and CDR2 is YSYEKL in the germline V gene. Here the CDR3 reads CASSQVPLNYGYTF. CDR3 nucleotide sequence: TGCGCCAGCAGCCAAGTCCCCTTAAACTATGGCTACACCTTC.

This clone was seen more than once but under ten times. This chain uses TRBV7-3 with TRBJ1-5; 8 bases fit TRBD1. The CDR3 has 17 amino acids. The V gene end was trimmed by 5 bases and the J gene end by 1 base; junction bases not matched to a gene: 10. Per germline, CDR1 SGHTA and CDR2 FQGTGA. The CDR3 sequence: CASSPSPGQGSNQPQHF. CDR3 DNA sequence: TGTGCCAGCAGCCCTAGCCCCGGACAGGGAAGCAATCAGCCCCAGCATTTT.

The rearrangement uses TRBV7-2 and TRBJ2-7; 9 bases align to TRBD2. Germline V lookup: CDR1 SGHTA, CDR2 FQGNSA. This CDR3 is built from 15 residues. J was trimmed by 4 bases and V by 3 bases; bases with no gene match: 7. DNA for the CDR3: TGTGCCAGCAGCTTCTGGGCGGGAGGGCCGTACGAGCAGTACTTC. Protein sequence: CASSFWAGGPYEQYF.

This sequence joins TRBV14 and TRBJ1-2; a weak D match, TRBD1 (6 bases). The V end lost 4 bases, the J end lost 8 bases, and 20 bases lay between the germline ends. The CDR3 has 15 residues. Germline lookup yields CDR1 SGHDN and CDR2 FVKESK. The CDR3 DNA sequence: TGTGCCAGCAGCCCCGGGACAAGGGGCCTAGGCGGCTACACCTTC. Amino acids: CASSPGTRGLGGYTF.

The V call is TRBV7-9, the J call TRBJ2-1, with 8 positions matching TRBD2. Trimming took 5 bases from V and 7 from J; bases not matched to a gene: 10. This CDR3 comprises 15 residues. The germline V gene has CDR1 SEHNR and CDR2 FQNEAQ (reference sequence). The chain's CDR3 is CASSLSGSGRNEQFF. The CDR3 bases are TGTGCCAGCAGCCTAAGCGGGAGTGGGCGGAATGAGCAGTTCTTC.

Written as DNA, the CDR3 is TGTGCCAGCAGCGAGGACAGGGGGTCCTACGAGCAGTACTTC. Its translation: CASSEDRGSYEQYF. This chain joins TRBV5-6 and TRBJ2-7; 10 bases fit TRBD1. Germline trimming cut 4 bases from V and 1 base from J; bases unmatched to any gene: 2. The germline V gene encodes CDR1 SGHDT and CDR2 YYEEEE. CDR3 length equals 14 residues.